This T cell receptor (beta chain) was profiled in a study of blood T cell repertoires in COVID-19 (dated by TCRdb to between 2020 and 2021). With regard to the full study: Samples from collaborators originated in the United States, Italy and Spain and spanned both the acute and convalescent phases of COVID-19. The prospective study material was composed of cDNA or gDNA derived from T cells, B-cell-depleted T cells, or PBMCs. The dataset comprised deeply sampled blood TCRbeta repertoires from subjects exposed to, actively infected with, or recovered from COVID-19. The repertoires were made available in a free public database intended to serve as a resource for research on the immune response to SARS-CoV-2. The samples were drawn from the first 160 participants of the ongoing ImmuneRACE study and from roughly 1,300 subjects provided by 6 global collaborators. A de-identified subject ID, COVID-19 status, age in years and sex were almost always included in the sample metadata. Where available, HLA class I and class II types were taken from metadata supplied by the sample provider and were not determined by assay-based typing. The investigation overall reported the following: How much clinical and demographic metadata was included differed by source and by participant, and the metadata was provided uncurated.

The immunoSEQ Assay, a bias-controlled multiplex PCR, was used to amplify TCRbeta CDR3 regions from genomic DNA. As for the authors' bioinformatics: The number of nucleated cells in each sample was estimated by amplification of reference gene primers within the assay. Sequence reads were collapsed and filtered to measure the absolute abundance of every unique TCRbeta CDR3 rearrangement. For each sample, productive Simpson clonality was calculated by taking the square root of Simpson's diversity index across productive rearrangements. As stored in TCRdb, this immuneACCESS dataset retains in-frame rearrangements with V and J assigned. A fraction of the clones does not appear; measured against another copy, unresolved V genes explain less than half of the discrepancy, and the remainder lacks a known reason. V, J and clone size derive from that table, while D and trimming were established from the DNA sequence. This sample lists 400,000 to 550,000 clones; 85% to 90% were detected once. Of the sample, 4% to 5.5% falls within the top ten clones.

CDR1 SGHVS and CDR2 FNYEAQ are derived from the germline V gene. V was cut back by 3 bases and J by 5 bases, leaving a gap of 14 bases between them. From cysteine to phenylalanine, the CDR3 is 14 amino acids long. Only CDR3 DNA remains: 42 bases, in frame from the first base. A note on this clone: The specificity of this receptor is unknown. The sample holds no much larger clone one base away, and base qualities are not on file.

Whole blood was collected in K2EDTA tubes by collaborating institutions according to the institutions' own protocols. For TCRbeta analysis, collaborator samples were shipped as frozen whole blood, as isolated PBMCs, or as DNA extracted from either sample type. The sequencing sample was made of peripheral blood. The TCR sequence derives from a woman younger than 45 with acute or convalescent COVID-19. In this chain, TRBV7-6 is recombined with TRBJ2-7; the D gene is perhaps TRBD2, on 7 matching bases. Here is the DNA: TGTGCCAGCAGCTTCTCCGGGGGGCTCGACGAGCAGTACTTC. Its translation reads: CASSFSGGLDEQYF.